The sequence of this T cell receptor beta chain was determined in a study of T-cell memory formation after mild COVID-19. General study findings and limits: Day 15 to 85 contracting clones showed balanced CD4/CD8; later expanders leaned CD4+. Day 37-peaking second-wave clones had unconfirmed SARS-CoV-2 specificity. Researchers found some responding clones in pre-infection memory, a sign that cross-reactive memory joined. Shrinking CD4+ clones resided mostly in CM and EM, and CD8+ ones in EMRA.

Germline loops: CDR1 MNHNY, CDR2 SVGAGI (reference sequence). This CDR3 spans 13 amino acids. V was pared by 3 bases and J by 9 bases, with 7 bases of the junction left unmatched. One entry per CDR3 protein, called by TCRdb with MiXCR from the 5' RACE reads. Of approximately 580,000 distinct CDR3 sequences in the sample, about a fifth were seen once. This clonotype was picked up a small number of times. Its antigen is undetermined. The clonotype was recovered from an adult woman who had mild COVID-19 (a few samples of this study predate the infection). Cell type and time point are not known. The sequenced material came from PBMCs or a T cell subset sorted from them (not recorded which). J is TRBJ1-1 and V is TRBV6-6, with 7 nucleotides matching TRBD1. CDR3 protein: CASSYTGAQKAFF. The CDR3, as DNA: TGTGCCAGCAGTTATACAGGGGCTCAGAAAGCTTTCTTT.